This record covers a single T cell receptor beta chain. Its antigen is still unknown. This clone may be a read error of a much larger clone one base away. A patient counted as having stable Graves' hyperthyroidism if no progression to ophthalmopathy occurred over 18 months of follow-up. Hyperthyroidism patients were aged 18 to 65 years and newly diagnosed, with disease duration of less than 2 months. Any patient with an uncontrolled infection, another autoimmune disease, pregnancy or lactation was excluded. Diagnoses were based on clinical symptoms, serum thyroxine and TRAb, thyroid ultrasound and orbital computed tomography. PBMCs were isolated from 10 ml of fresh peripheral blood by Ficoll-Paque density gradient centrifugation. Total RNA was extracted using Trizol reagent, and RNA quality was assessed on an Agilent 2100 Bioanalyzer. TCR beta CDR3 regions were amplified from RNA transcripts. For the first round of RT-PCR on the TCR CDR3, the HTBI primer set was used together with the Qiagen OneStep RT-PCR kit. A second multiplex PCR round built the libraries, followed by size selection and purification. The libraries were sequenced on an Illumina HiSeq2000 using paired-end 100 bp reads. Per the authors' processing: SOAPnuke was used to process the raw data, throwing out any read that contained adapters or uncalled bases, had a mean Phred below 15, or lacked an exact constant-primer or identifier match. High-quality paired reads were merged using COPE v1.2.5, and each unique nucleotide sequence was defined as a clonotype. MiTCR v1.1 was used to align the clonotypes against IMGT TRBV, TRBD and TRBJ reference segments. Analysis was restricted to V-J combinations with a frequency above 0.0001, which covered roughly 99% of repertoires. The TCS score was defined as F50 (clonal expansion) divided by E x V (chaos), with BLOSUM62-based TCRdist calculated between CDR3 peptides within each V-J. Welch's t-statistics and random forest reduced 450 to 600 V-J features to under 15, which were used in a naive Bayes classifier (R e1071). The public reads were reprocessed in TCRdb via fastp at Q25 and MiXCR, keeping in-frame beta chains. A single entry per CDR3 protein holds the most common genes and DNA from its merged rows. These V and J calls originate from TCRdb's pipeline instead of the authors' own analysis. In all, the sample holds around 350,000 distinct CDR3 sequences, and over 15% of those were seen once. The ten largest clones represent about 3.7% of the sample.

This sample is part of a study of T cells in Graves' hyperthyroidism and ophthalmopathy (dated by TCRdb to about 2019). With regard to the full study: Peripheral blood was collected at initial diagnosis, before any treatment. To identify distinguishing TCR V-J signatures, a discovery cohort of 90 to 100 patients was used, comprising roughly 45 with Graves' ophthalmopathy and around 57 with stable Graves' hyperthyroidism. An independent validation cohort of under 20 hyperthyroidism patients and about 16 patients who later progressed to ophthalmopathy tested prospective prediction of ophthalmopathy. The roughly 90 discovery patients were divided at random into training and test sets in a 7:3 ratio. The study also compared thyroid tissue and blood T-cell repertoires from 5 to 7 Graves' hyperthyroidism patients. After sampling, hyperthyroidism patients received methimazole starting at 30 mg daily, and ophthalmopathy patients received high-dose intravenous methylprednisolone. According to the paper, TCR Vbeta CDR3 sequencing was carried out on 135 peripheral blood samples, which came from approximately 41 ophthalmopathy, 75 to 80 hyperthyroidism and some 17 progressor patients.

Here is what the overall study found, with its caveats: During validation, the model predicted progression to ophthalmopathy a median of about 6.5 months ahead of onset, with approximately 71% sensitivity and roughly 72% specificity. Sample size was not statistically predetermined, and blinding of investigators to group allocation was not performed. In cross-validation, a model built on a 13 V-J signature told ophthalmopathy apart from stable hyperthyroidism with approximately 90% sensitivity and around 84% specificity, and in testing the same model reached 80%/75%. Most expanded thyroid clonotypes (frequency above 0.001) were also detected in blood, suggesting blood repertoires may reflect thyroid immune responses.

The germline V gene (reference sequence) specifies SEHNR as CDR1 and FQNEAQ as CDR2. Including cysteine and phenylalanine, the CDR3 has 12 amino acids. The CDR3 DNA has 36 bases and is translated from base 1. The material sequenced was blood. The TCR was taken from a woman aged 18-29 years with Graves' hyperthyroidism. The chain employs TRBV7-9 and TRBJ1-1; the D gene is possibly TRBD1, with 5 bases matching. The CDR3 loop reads CVSSLSGTEAFF. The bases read TGTGTCAGCAGCTTATCAGGGACTGAAGCTTTCTTT.